These 9 T cell receptor beta chains were all obtained from the same sample, sequenced in a study of blood T cells in healthy people across ages. Primed by a sample-barcoded 5' primer and a J-beta primer mix, a second PCR proceeded for about 7 to 11 cycles. A single record per CDR3 protein comes from TCRdb applying MiXCR to the 5' RACE reads. This sample has some 900,000 distinct CDR3 sequences; around 26% occur once, and the top ten carry 15% to 20%. The specimen sequenced was blood. The receptors stem from a woman of 80 years or more in good health.

Remarks on this clonotype: A much larger clone lies a single base off, so this may be a read error. The V gene is TRBV6-5, the J gene TRBJ2-7, with 7 bases matching TRBD1. The CDR3 is 13 amino acids. Trimming removed 5 bases from V and 6 bases from J; junction bases left unmatched: 7. Germline lookup yields CDR1 MNHEY and CDR2 SVGAGI. The CDR3 nucleotides read TGTGCCAGCAGTAGGTCAGGGGGATTCGAGCAGTACTTC. Amino acids: CASSRSGGFEQYF.

This clonotype has ten or more counts. This chain joins TRBV29-1 and TRBJ1-1, with a tentative D call TRBD1 (6 bases). V dropped 6 bases and J dropped 2 bases, with 13 bases sitting between them. From germline, CDR1 is SQVTM and CDR2 ANQGSEA. The CDR3 loop spans 13 amino acids. CDR3 sequence reads: CSVQRQANTEAFF. The CDR3 nucleotides are TGCAGCGTACAAAGACAGGCAAACACTGAAGCTTTCTTT.

This clonotype was seen a few times. V gene TRBV30 combines with J gene TRBJ2-5; D call uncertain. The CDR3 loop spans 13 amino acids. V lost 0 bases to trimming and J lost 5 bases, with 10 bases between them. Germline loops: CDR1 GTSNPN, CDR2 SVGIG (reference sequence). The CDR3 DNA sequence: TGTGCCTGGAGTGTAAGGGTCGCGGAGACCCAGTACTTC. Translated: CAWSVRVAETQYF.

This clonotype has a count of ten or more. This rearrangement joins TRBV7-2 to TRBJ2-3; D is possibly TRBD2 (5 bases). V lost 1 base, J lost 1 base, and 9 bases lay in between. The CDR3 has 15 amino acids. CDR1 SGHTA and CDR2 FQGNSA come from the germline V gene. The CDR3: CASSLGAGRTDTQYF. The DNA for the CDR3 is TGTGCCAGCAGCTTAGGGGCGGGTCGCACAGATACGCAGTATTTT.

The rearrangement links TRBV20-1 to TRBJ2-7; 7 nucleotides line up with TRBD1. The DNA matches TRBJ2-5 better at its end, which makes the J call doubtful. This CDR3 is built from 15 residues. Germline V gives CDR1 DFQATT, CDR2 SNEGSKA (reference sequence). In DNA form, the CDR3 reads TGCAGTGCTAGAGATGCGACAGGGTCGCGCAAGACCCAGTACTTC. It encodes CSARDATGSRKTQYF.

Note on this clonotype: This sequence may be a read error, since a much larger clone differs from it by one base. The chain carries TRBV7-2 and TRBJ2-1; D remains ambiguous. The tail of the sequence fits TRBJ2-7 better, so the J call may be wrong. CDR1 is SGHTA and CDR2 is FQGNSA in the germline V gene. The CDR3 loop spans 17 amino acids. The CDR3 nucleotides are TGTGCCAGCAGCCCCCGCCCCGCGTACAGCTCCTACAATGAGCAGTACTTC. It specifies CASSPRPAYSSYNEQYF.

This clonotype occurred a few times. The rearrangement joins TRBV6-5 to TRBJ1-2; 10 bases fit TRBD1. V lost 5 bases, J lost 8 bases, and 8 bases stayed unmatched. This CDR3 spans 14 amino acids. Per germline, CDR1 MNHEY and CDR2 SVGAGI. The DNA for the CDR3 is TGTGCCAGCAGTCCTGACAGGGGGCCAGAGGGCTACACCTTC. This gives the protein CASSPDRGPEGYTF.

This chain links TRBV10-3 with TRBJ2-6; D is ambiguous. The V gene lost 4 bases and the J gene lost 0 bases, with 10 bases spanning the gap. The germline V gene has CDR1 ENHRY and CDR2 SYGVKD. The length of the CDR3 is 16 residues. As DNA, the CDR3 is TGTGCCATCAGTGGCTCGGCAGTCTCTGGGGCCAACGTCCTGACTTTC. Translated: CAISGSAVSGANVLTF.

The sample holds many counts of this clonotype. This chain connects TRBV5-1 to TRBJ1-2; TRBD1 is a possible D gene (6 bases). V dropped 1 base and J dropped 7 bases, with 8 bases sitting between them. This CDR3 has 12 residues. Per germline, CDR1 SGHRS and CDR2 YFSETQ. The CDR3 sequence: CASSLLGGGYTF. DNA for the CDR3: TGCGCCAGCAGCTTGCTAGGGGGTGGCTACACCTTC.